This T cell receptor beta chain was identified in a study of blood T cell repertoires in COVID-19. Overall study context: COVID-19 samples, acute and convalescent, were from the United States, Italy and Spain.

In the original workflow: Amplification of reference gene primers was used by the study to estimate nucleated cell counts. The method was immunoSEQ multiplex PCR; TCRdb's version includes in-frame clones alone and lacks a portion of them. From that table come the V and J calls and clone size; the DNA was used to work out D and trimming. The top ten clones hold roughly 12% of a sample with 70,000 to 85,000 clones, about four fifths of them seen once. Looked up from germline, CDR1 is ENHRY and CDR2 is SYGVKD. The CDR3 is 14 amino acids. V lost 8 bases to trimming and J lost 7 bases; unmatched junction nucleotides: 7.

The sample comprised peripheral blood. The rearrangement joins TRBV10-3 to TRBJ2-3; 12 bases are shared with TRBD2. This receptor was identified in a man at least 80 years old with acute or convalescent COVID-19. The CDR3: CAILPSGGANTQYF. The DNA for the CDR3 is TGTGCCATCCTTCCTAGCGGGGGGGCTAATACGCAGTATTTT.